These 20 T cell receptor beta chains share one sample of origin, sequenced in a study of CD8+ T cells in alopecia areata. RNA was extracted and reverse transcribed into cDNA as the sequencing template. Assay: immunoSEQ multiplex PCR; the TCRdb copy retains only in-frame clones and omits some. The data contain under 250,000 clones, 50% to 65% of them singletons. The sample was CD4+ T cells sorted from blood, taken at week 0. The origin of the receptors is a human donor with alopecia areata.

This clone was picked up a small number of times. The genes are TRBV28 and TRBJ2-1; weak D call: TRBD2 (5 bases). Per germline, CDR1 MDHEN and CDR2 SYDVKM. The CDR3 contains 14 residues. Trimming left V 6 bases short and J 1 base short, with 10 bases between. The CDR3 DNA is TGTGCCAGCAGCTGGAGCGGTTCCTACAATGAGCAGTTCTTC. Residues: CASSWSGSYNEQFF.

The V call is TRBV27, the J call TRBJ1-1, with 7 bases aligning to TRBD1. V lost 3 bases to trimming and J lost 2 bases; unmatched junction nucleotides: 3. The CDR3 has 14 amino acids. Germline V gene lookup returns CDR1 MNHEY and CDR2 SMNVEV (reference sequence). The CDR3 is CASSLDRTNTEAFF. The CDR3 DNA sequence: TGTGCCAGCAGTTTGGACAGGACTAACACTGAAGCTTTCTTT.

The rearrangement links TRBV15 to TRBJ2-1, with D possibly being TRBD2 (6 bases). The germline gives CDR1 LNHNV, CDR2 YYDKDF (reference sequence). Trimming pared 4 bases from V and 9 bases from J, leaving 13 bases between. The CDR3 is 13 residues long. CDR3 nucleotide sequence: TGTGCCACCAGCATCCCTCGGGAGACTGAGCAGTTCTTC. It yields the protein CATSIPRETEQFF.

This clone was picked up a small number of times. The V and J genes are TRBV7-9 and TRBJ2-1, with 13 bases lining up with TRBD2. V lost 5 bases and J lost 4; bases outside the gene matches: 8. CDR3 size: 17 residues. In germline, CDR1 is SEHNR, CDR2 FQNEAQ (reference sequence). The CDR3 protein is CASSRAGGLAGYNEQFF. The CDR3 bases are TGTGCCAGCAGCCGAGCCGGGGGACTAGCGGGATACAATGAGCAGTTCTTC.

There are a few counts of this clone. This chain uses TRBV9 with TRBJ2-7, with 7 bases matching TRBD1. Germline CDR1 and CDR2: SGDLS and YYNGEE. Losses at the gene ends were 4 bases for V and 6 bases for J; bases not matched to a gene: 10. This CDR3 has 14 amino acids. The CDR3 DNA is TGTGCCAGCAGCCCCCGAGGGGGACAGACCGAGCAGTACTTC. This codes for CASSPRGGQTEQYF.

This clone was detected only a few times. The chain has TRBV5-1 and TRBJ2-5; no clear D gene. This CDR3 spans 14 amino acids. V lost 5 bases to trimming and J lost 5 bases, with 16 bases between them. Germline CDR1 reads SGHRS; CDR2 reads YFSETQ. CDR3 nucleotides: TGCGCCAGCAGGATCTCCAGTAGTGAGGAGACCCAGTACTTC. Its translation is CASRISSSEETQYF. The entire variable domain, with the rest obtained from reference TRBV5-1 and TRBJ2-5, is as follows: KAGVTQTPRYLIKTRGQQVTLSCSPISGHRSVSWYQQTPGQGLQFLFEYFSETQRNKGNFPGRFSGRQFSNSRSEMNVSTLELGDSALYLCASRISSSEETQYFGPGTRLLVL.

The rearrangement links TRBV7-3 to TRBJ1-1; 8 nucleotides line up with TRBD1. This CDR3 comprises 13 residues. The germline V gene has CDR1 SGHTA and CDR2 FQGTGA. V lost 4 bases and J lost 10; bases outside the gene matches: 8. The CDR3 here is CASSSRQGSGAFF. CDR3 DNA sequence: TGTGCCAGCAGCTCTAGACAGGGGTCAGGAGCTTTCTTT.

In this sample, this clone turned up a few times. In nucleotides, the CDR3 is TGTGCCTGGGCGAGACAGCAGAGCTATGGCTACACCTTC. This codes for CAWARQQSYGYTF. This sequence joins TRBV30 and TRBJ1-2; D might be TRBD1 (5 bases). V was cut by 5 bases and J by 4 bases, with 14 bases left in between. The germline V gene encodes CDR1 GTSNPN and CDR2 SVGIG (reference sequence). The CDR3 length is 13 residues.

CDR3 sequence reads: CASSEGSGLPRGYTF. CDR3 nucleotide sequence: TGTGCCAGCAGTGAAGGCTCGGGACTTCCCCGTGGCTACACCTTC. The chain employs TRBV25-1 and TRBJ1-2; a possible D gene is TRBD1 (5 bases). The CDR3 contains 15 residues. V was clipped by 2 bases and J by 7 bases, with 17 bases between them. Germline assignment: CDR1 MGHDK and CDR2 SYGVNS.

This clone was counted a few times. The rearrangement uses TRBV11-2 and TRBJ2-1, with a tentative D call TRBD1 (6 bases). Germline lookup yields CDR1 SGHAT and CDR2 FQNNGV. The CDR3 runs to 16 residues. The V end was cut by 6 bases, the J end by 10 bases, with 25 bases between. This CDR3 reads CASRRWTARPTGEQFF. In DNA form, the CDR3 reads TGTGCCAGCAGACGATGGACAGCTCGTCCAACGGGGGAGCAGTTCTTC. The variable domain in full, with the rest retrieved from reference TRBV11-2 and TRBJ2-1, is EAGVAQSPRYKIIEKRQSVAFWCNPISGHATLYWYQQILGQGPKLLIQFQNNGVVDDSQLPKDRFSAERLKGVDSTLKIQPAKLEDSAVYLCASRRWTARPTGEQFFGPGTRLTVL.

This CDR3 reads CASRLSSGGSYNEQFF. DNA for the CDR3: TGTGCCAGCAGACTTTCCTCGGGGGGCTCCTACAATGAGCAGTTCTTC. The chain has TRBV5-6 and TRBJ2-1; 7 bases are a match to TRBD2. V gave up 5 bases and J gave up 0 bases; unmatched junction bases: 8. Germline CDR1 reads SGHDT; CDR2 reads YYEEEE. This CDR3 spans 16 amino acids.

Details on this clone: Other nucleotide sequences in the sample specify the same CDR3. The V gene is TRBV6-5, the J gene TRBJ2-7; 12 nucleotides match TRBD1. Germline-derived CDR1 and CDR2 are MNHEY and SVGAGI. There are 15 residues in the CDR3. V trimming: 4 bases; J trimming: 4 bases; junction bases outside the gene matches: 5. The DNA of the CDR3 is TGTGCCAGCAGTTCGGGGACAGGGGGCTCGTACGAGCAGTACTTC. Amino acid sequence: CASSSGTGGSYEQYF.

J is TRBJ2-2 and V is TRBV30, with 9 bases identical to TRBD2. V was pared by 5 bases and J by 6 bases, with 4 bases of the junction left unmatched. Germline V CDR1 and CDR2: GTSNPN, SVGIG (reference sequence). The CDR3 totals 13 residues. In DNA, the CDR3 is TGTGCCTGGGGACTAGCGTATTCCGGGGAGCTGTTTTTT. Translating it yields CAWGLAYSGELFF.

The chain links TRBV30 to TRBJ1-2; D unresolved. Germline assignment: CDR1 GTSNPN and CDR2 SVGIG (reference sequence). The CDR3 has 15 residues. The germline V and J ends were trimmed by 1 base and 2 bases, with 14 bases remaining between them. The CDR3 sequence: CAWSDYAAGNYGYTF. CDR3 in DNA: TGTGCCTGGAGTGACTATGCTGCGGGAAACTATGGCTACACCTTC.

This clone was seen a handful of times. The V and J genes are TRBV7-8 and TRBJ2-1; weak D call: TRBD1 (6 bases). CDR1 is SGHVS and CDR2 is FQNEAQ in the germline V gene. Trimming pared 5 bases from V and 1 base from J, leaving 15 bases between. This CDR3 contains 16 residues. CDR3 residues: CASSNHRVRSYNEQFF. DNA of the CDR3: TGTGCCAGCAGCAACCACAGGGTTAGGTCCTACAATGAGCAGTTCTTC.

The J gene is TRBJ2-3, the V gene TRBV6-5; the match to TRBD1 covers 9 bases. V was pared by 6 bases and J by 4 bases, with 8 bases of the junction left unmatched. The germline V gene encodes CDR1 MNHEY and CDR2 SVGAGI. The CDR3 has 15 residues. The CDR3 reads CASSRRDRVADTQYF. The DNA for the CDR3 is TGTGCCAGCAGCCGCCGGGACAGGGTGGCAGATACGCAGTATTTT.

V gene TRBV19 combines with J gene TRBJ2-2, with D perhaps TRBD2 (6 bases). This CDR3 spans 16 amino acids. With 6 bases removed from V and 5 bases from J, the gap between germline ends came to 19 bases. Germline CDR1 and CDR2: LNHDA and SQIVND (reference sequence). The CDR3 nucleotides are TGTGCCAGTAGCAGTAGAAGGAGGGCCTTTACCGGGGAGCTGTTTTTT. It encodes CASSSRRRAFTGELFF.

In its sample, this clone was seen a few times. This rearrangement joins TRBV9 to TRBJ1-2; D gene uncertain. Trimming removed 6 bases at V and 8 bases at J, with 17 bases between. Germline V gives CDR1 SGDLS, CDR2 YYNGEE. CDR3 size: 13 residues. CDR3 loop: CASTTGMEGGYTF. CDR3 coding DNA: TGTGCCAGCACCACCGGTATGGAGGGCGGCTACACCTTC.

V is TRBV6-5 and J is TRBJ2-7, with a tentative D call TRBD2 (6 bases). This CDR3 has 16 amino acids. Per the germline V gene, CDR1 is MNHEY and CDR2 is SVGAGI. V lost 4 bases to trimming and J lost 0 bases, with 16 bases between them. The CDR3 sequence is CASSFTGVAASYEQYF. The DNA of the CDR3 is TGTGCCAGCAGTTTCACCGGAGTAGCGGCCTCCTACGAGCAGTACTTC.

Concerning this clone: This sample includes further DNA sequences coding for the same CDR3. The V and J genes are TRBV29-1 and TRBJ2-7; 9 bases are shared with TRBD1. This CDR3 comprises 13 residues. The germline gives CDR1 SQVTM, CDR2 ANQGSEA. V lost 6 bases, J lost 9 bases, and 12 bases stayed unmatched. CDR3 loop: CSVSGTGFNGQYF. CDR3 bases: TGCAGCGTATCCGGGACAGGGTTTAACGGGCAGTACTTC.